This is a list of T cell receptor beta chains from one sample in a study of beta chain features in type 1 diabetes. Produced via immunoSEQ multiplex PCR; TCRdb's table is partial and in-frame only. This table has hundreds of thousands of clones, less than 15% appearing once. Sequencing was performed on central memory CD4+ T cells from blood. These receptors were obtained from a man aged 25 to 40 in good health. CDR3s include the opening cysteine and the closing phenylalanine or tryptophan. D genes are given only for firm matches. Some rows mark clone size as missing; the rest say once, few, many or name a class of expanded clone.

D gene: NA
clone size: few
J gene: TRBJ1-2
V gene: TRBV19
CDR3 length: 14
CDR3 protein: CASSIGAVTRGYTF
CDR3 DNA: TGTGCCAGTAGTATCGGGGCCGTCACGCGGGGCTACACCTTC

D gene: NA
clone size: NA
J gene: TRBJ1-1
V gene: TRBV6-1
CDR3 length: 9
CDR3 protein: CSGDTEAFF
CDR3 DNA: TGTTCTGGGGACACTGAAGCTTTCTTT

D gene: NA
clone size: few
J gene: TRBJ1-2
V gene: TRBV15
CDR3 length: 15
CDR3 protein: CATSRENWQGDGYTF
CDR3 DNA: TGTGCCACCAGCAGAGAAAATTGGCAGGGAGATGGCTACACCTTC

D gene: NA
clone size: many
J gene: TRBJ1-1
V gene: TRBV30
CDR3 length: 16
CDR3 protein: CAWSRKGTKMNTEAFF
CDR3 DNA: TGTGCCTGGAGCAGAAAGGGGACGAAGATGAACACTGAAGCTTTCTTT

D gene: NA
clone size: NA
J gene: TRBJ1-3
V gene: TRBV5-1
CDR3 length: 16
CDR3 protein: CASSRTGHSSGNTIYF
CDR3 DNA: TGCGCCAGCAGCAGGACTGGACACAGCTCTGGAAACACCATATATTTT

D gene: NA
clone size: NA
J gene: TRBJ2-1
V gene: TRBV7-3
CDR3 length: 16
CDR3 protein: CASSSNRGPNYNEQFF
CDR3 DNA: TGTGCCAGCAGCAGCAATAGAGGACCTAATTACAATGAGCAGTTCTTC

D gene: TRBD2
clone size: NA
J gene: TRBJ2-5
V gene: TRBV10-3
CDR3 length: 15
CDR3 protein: CASRGTSGREETQYF
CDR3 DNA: TGTGCCAGCCGGGGGACTAGCGGGAGGGAAGAGACCCAGTACTTC

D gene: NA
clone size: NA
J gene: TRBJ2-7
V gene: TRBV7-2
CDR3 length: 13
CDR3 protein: CASSTRADYEQYF
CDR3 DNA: TGTGCCAGCAGCACCAGGGCCGACTACGAGCAGTACTTC

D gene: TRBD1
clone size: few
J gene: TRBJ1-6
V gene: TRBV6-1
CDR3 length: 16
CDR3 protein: CASSASSRDRGSPLHF
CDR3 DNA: TGTGCCAGCAGTGCTTCCTCCCGGGACAGGGGTTCACCCCTCCACTTT

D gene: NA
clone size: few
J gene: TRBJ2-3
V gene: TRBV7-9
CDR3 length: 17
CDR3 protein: CASSFARGPRGTDTQYF
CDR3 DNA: TGTGCCAGCAGCTTCGCCCGGGGGCCTAGGGGCACAGATACGCAGTATTTT

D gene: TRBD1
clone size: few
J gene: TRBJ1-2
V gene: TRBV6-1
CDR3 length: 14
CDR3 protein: CASSDPRGLYGYTF
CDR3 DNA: TGTGCCAGCAGTGATCCCAGGGGGCTCTATGGCTACACCTTC

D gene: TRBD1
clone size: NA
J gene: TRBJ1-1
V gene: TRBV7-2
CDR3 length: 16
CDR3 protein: CASSHDFGTGSTEAFF
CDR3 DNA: TGTGCCAGCAGCCACGATTTTGGGACAGGGTCGACTGAAGCTTTCTTT

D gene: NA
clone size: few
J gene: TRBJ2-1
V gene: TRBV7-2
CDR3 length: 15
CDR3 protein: CASSLDPGAVNEQFF
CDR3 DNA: TGTGCCAGCAGCTTAGATCCGGGAGCAGTCAATGAGCAGTTCTTC

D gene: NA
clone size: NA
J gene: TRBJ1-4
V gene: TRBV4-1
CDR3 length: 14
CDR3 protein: CASSQDGGWEKLFF
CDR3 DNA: TGCGCCAGCAGCCAAGATGGGGGATGGGAAAAACTGTTTTTT

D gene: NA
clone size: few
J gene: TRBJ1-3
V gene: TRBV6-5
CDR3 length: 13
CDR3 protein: CASSVKGVGTIYF
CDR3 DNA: TGTGCCAGCAGCGTGAAGGGCGTAGGCACCATATATTTT

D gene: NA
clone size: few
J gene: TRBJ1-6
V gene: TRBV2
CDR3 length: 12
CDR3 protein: CASRLSQTTLHF
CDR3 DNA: TGTGCCAGCAGACTTAGCCAAACGACCCTCCACTTT

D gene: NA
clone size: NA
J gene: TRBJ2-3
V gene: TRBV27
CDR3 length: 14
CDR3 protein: CASSLEQGTDTQYF
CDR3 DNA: TGTGCCAGCAGTTTAGAACAGGGCACAGATACGCAGTATTTT

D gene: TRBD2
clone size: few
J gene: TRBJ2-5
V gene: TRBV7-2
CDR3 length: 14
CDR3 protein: CASSFTSGAETQYF
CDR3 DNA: TGTGCCAGCAGCTTCACTAGCGGGGCGGAGACCCAGTACTTC

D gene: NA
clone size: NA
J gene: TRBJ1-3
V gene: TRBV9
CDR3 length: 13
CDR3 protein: CASAGPSGNTIYF
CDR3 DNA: TGTGCCAGCGCAGGGCCCTCTGGAAACACCATATATTTT

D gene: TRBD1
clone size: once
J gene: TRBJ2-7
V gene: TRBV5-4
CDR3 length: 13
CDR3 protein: CASSGTGGDEQYF
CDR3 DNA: TGTGCCAGCAGCGGCACAGGGGGCGACGAGCAGTACTTC

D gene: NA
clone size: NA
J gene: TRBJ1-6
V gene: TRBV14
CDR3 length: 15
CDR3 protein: CASSQDAQAVRALHF
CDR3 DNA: TGTGCCAGCAGCCAAGATGCCCAGGCCGTTAGGGCCCTCCACTTT

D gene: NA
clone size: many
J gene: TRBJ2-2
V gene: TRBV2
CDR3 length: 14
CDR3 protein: CASKQTANTGELFF
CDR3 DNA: TGTGCCAGCAAACAGACAGCGAACACCGGGGAGCTGTTTTTT

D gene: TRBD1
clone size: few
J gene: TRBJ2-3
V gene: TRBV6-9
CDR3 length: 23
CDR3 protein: CASSYCFWPGQWTTRIHTDTQYF
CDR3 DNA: TGTGCCAGCAGTTATTGTTTTTGGCCGGGACAGTGGACGACGCGGATACACACAGATACGCAGTATTTT

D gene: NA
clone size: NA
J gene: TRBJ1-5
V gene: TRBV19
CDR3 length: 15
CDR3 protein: CASSIPGLGNQPQHF
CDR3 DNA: TGTGCCAGTAGTATCCCGGGATTGGGCAATCAGCCCCAGCATTTT

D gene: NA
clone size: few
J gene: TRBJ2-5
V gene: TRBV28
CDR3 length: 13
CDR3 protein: CASGDSVKETQYF
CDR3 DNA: TGTGCCAGCGGGGATTCGGTGAAAGAGACCCAGTACTTC

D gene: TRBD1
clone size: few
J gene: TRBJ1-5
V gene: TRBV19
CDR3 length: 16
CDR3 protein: CASGTDPTYSNQPQHF
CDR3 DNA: TGTGCCAGTGGGACAGATCCAACATATAGCAATCAGCCCCAGCATTTT